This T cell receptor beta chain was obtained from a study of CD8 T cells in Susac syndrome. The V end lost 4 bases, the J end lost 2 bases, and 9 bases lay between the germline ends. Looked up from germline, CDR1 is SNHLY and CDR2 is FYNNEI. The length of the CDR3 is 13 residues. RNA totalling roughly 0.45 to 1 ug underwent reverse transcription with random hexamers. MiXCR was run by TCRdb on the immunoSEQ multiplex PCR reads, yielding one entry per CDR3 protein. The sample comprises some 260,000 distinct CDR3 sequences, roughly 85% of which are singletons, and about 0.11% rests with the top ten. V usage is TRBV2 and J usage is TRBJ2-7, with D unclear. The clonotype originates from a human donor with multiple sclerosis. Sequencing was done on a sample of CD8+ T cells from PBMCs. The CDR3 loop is CASSGDQTYEQYF. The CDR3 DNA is TGTGCCAGCAGTGGGGATCAGACCTACGAGCAGTACTTC. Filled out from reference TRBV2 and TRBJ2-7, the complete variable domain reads EPEVTQTPSHQVTQMGQEVILRCVPISNHLYFYWYRQILGQKVEFLVSFYNNEISEKSEIFDDQFSVERPDGSNFTLKIRSTKLEDSAMYFCASSGDQTYEQYFGPGTRLTVT.